This TCR beta chain was captured in a study of T-cell reconstitution after alpha-beta-depleted transplantation in children. This clonotype was seen more than once but under ten times. With 3 bases removed from V and 8 bases from J, the gap between germline ends came to 13 bases. The CDR3 spans 13 residues. Preparation of the TCRbeta library was carried out with unique molecular identifiers. In TCRdb, the PCR reads were re-called with MiXCR into one record per CDR3 protein. Here the sample spans approximately 390,000 distinct CDR3 sequences, 9.5% to 13% being singletons. Sequences were derived from PBMCs from the stem cell graft donor, sampled from the stem cell graft. This TCR derives from a human donor who donated a stem cell graft to a child with acute myeloid leukemia. The gene calls are TRBV12-3 or TRBV12-4 and TRBJ1-2; D unclear. CDR3 DNA: TGTGCCAGCAGTTTGGATCGGAGGTTCGGCTACACCTTC. This translates into CASSLDRRFGYTF.